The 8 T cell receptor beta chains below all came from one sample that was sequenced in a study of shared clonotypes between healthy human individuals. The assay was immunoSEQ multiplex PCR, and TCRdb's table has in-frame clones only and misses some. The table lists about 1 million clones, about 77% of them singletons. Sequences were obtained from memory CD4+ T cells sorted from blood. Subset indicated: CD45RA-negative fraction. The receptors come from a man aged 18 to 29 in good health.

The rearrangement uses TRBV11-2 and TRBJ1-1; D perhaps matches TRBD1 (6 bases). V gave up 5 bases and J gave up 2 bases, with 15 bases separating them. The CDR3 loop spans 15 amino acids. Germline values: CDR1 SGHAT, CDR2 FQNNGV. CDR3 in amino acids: CASSVSGTFNTEAFF. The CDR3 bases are TGTGCCAGCAGCGTTAGTGGGACATTTAACACTGAAGCTTTCTTT.

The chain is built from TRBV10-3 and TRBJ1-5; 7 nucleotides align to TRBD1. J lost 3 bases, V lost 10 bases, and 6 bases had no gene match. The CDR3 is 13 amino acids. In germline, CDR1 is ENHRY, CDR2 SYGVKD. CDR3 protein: CATTQGVNQPQHF. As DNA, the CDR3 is TGTGCCACCACGCAGGGGGTCAATCAGCCCCAGCATTTT.

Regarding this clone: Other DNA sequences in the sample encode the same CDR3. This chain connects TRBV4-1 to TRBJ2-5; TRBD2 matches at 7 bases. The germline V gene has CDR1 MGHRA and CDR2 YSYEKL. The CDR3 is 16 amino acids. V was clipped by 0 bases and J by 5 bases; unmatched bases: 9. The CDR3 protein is CASSQDRGREGETQYF. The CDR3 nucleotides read TGCGCCAGCAGCCAAGATCGAGGGAGGGAGGGGGAGACCCAGTACTTC.

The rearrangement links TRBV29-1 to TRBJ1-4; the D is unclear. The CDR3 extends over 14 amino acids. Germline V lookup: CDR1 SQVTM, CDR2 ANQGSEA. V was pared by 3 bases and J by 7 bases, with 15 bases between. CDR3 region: CSVEWQENTEKLFF. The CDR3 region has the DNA TGCAGCGTTGAGTGGCAGGAGAATACTGAAAAACTGTTTTTT.

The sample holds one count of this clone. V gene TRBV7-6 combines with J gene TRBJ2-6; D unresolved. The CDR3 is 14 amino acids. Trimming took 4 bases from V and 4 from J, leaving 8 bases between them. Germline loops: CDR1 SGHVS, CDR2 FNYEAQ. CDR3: CASSWSSGANVLTF. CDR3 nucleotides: TGTGCCAGCAGCTGGTCCTCCGGGGCCAACGTCCTGACTTTC.

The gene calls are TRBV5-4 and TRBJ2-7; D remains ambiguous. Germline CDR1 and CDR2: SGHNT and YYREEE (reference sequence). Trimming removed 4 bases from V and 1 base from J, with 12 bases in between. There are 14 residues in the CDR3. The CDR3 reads CASSPGMGSYEQYF. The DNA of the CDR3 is TGTGCCAGCAGCCCAGGTATGGGATCCTACGAGCAGTACTTC.

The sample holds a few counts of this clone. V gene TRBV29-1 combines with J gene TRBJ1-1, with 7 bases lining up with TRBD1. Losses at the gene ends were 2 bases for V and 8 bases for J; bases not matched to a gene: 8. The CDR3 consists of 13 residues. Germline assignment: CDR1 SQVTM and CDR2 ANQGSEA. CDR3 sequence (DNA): TGCAGCGTTGAATCACAGGGGACTGGGGAAGCTTTCTTT. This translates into CSVESQGTGEAFF.

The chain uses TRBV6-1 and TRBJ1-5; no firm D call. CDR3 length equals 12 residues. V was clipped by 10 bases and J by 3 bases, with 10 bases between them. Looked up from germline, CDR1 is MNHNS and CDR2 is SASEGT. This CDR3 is CAIRKPNQPQHF. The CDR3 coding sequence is TGTGCCATACGAAAACCCAATCAGCCCCAGCATTTT.